This T cell receptor beta chain stems from a study of blood T cell repertoires in COVID-19. There are 12 residues in the CDR3. V lost 8 bases to trimming and J lost 7 bases; unmatched junction nucleotides: 8. Germline-derived CDR1 and CDR2 are SGHRS and YFSETQ. The Seattle site enrolled patients during active infection and followed them longitudinally. TCRdb keeps only in-frame clones here, not all; method: immunoSEQ multiplex PCR. Of roughly 200,000 clones listed, approximately 83% are singletons. The rearrangement joins TRBV5-1 to TRBJ1-2; 7 bases are shared with TRBD1. This clonotype was sampled from a woman in her forties with COVID-19, enrolled during active disease. The material sequenced was peripheral blood. This CDR3 is CASAGGIGGYTF. CDR3 sequence (DNA): TGCGCCAGTGCAGGGGGAATAGGTGGCTACACCTTC.